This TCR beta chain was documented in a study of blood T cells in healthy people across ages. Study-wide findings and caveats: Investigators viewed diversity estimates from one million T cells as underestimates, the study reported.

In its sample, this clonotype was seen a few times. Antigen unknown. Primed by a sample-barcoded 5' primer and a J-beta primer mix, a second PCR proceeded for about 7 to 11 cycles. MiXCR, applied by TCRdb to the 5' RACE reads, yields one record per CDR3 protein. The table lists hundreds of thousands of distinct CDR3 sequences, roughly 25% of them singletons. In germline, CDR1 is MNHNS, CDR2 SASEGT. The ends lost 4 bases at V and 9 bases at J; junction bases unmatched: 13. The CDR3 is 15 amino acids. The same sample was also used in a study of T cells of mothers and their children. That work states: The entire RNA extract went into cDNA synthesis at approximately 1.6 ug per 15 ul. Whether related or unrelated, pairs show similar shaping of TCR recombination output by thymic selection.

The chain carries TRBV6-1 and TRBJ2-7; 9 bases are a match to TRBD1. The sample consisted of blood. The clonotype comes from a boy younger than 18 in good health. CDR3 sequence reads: CASSVGQGRLRGQYF. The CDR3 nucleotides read TGTGCCAGCAGTGTCGGACAGGGGCGTCTACGAGGGCAGTACTTC.